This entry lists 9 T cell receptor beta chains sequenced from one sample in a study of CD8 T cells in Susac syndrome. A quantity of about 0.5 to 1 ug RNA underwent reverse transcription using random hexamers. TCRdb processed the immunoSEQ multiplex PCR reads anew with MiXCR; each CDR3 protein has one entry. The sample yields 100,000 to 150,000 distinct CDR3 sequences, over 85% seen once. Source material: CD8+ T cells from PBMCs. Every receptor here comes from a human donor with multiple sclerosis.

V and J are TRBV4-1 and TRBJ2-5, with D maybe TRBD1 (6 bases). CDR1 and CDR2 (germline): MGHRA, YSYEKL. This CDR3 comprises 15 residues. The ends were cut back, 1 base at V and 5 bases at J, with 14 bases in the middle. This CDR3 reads CASSQGGRGTETQYF. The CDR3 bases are TGCGCCAGCAGCCAAGGGGGCAGGGGTACGGAGACCCAGTACTTC.

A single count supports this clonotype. This chain's CDR3 is CASSRFSGVGHEQFF. CDR3 bases: TGTGCCAGCAGCAGATTTTCGGGGGTGGGCCATGAGCAGTTCTTC. V usage is TRBV7-6 and J usage is TRBJ2-1; possible D gene TRBD2, 6 bases. Trimming left V 5 bases short and J 8 bases short, with 19 bases between. This CDR3 has 15 amino acids. Germline-derived CDR1 and CDR2 are SGHVS and FNYEAQ.

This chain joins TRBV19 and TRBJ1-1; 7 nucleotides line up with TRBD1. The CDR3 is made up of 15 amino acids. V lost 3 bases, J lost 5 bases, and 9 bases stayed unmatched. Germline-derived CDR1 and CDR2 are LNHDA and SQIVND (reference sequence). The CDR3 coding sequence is TGTGCCAGTAGTATCAACAGGGGAGTGGAGACTGAAGCTTTCTTT. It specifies CASSINRGVETEAFF.

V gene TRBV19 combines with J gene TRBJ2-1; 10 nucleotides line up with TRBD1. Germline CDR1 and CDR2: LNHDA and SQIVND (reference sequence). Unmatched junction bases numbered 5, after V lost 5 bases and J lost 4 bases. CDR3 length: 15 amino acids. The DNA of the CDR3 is TGTGCCAGTAGTGTACGACAGGGGGCTTACAATGAGCAGTTCTTC. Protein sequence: CASSVRQGAYNEQFF.

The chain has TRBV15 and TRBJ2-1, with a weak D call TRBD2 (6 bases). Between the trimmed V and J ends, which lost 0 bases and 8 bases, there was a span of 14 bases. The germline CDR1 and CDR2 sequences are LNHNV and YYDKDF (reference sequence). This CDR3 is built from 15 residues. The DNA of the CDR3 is TGTGCCACCAGCAGAGATCGGCGGGGAGAGGATGAGCAGTTCTTC. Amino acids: CATSRDRRGEDEQFF. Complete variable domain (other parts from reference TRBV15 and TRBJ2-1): DAMVIQNPRYQVTQFGKPVTLSCSQTLNHNVMYWYQQKSSQAPKLLFHYYDKDFNNEADTPDNFQSRRPNTSFCFLDIRSPGLGDTAMYLCATSRDRRGEDEQFFGPGTRLTVL.

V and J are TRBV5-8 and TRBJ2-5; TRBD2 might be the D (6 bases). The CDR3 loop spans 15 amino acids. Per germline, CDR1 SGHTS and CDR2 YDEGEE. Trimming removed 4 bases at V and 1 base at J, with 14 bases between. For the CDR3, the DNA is TGTGCCAGCAGCACCTGGACGGGAGCCCAAGAGACCCAGTACTTC. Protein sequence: CASSTWTGAQETQYF. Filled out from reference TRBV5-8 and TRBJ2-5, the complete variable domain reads EAGVTQSPTHLIKTRGQQATLRCSPISGHTSVYWYQQALGLGLQFLLWYDEGEERNRGNFPPRFSGRQFPNYSSELNVNALELEDSALYLCASSTWTGAQETQYFGPGTRLLVL.

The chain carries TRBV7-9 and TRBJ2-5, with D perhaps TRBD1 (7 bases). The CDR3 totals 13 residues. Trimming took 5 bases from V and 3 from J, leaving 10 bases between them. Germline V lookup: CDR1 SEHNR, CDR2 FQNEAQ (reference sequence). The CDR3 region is CASSPGGKETQYF. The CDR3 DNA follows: TGTGCCAGCAGCCCAGGGGGGAAAGAGACCCAGTACTTC.

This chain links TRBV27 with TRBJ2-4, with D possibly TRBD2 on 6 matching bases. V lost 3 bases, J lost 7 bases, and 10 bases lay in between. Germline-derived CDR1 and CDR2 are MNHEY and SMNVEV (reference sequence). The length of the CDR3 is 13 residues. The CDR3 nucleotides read TGTGCCAGCAGTTTGGCGGCGGGGAACATTCAGTACTTC. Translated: CASSLAAGNIQYF.

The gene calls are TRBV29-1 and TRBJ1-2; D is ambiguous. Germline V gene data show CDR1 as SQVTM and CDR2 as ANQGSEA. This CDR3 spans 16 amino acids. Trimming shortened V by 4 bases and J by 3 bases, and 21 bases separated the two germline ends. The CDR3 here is CSVGRNRGSAYYGYTF. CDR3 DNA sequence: TGCAGCGTTGGACGCAACAGAGGAAGCGCTTACTATGGCTACACCTTC.